This T cell receptor (beta chain) appears in the sequencing data of a study of neoadjuvant nivolumab and ipilimumab in lung cancer (dated by TCRdb to 2020 to 2022). Describing the broader study: In the NEOSTAR trial, nivolumab was administered intravenously at 3 mg/kg on days 1, 15 and 29, and the combination arm also received ipilimumab 1 mg/kg on day 1 only. For each study arm, the primary endpoint of the trial was the rate of major pathologic response (MPR) in the intention-to-treat population. TCR repertoires were compared between pretherapy (baseline) peripheral blood and tumors resected at surgery after neoadjuvant immune checkpoint blockade. A total of around 45 patients with operable NSCLC were treated in the trial, with 23 randomized to nivolumab monotherapy and roughly 21 randomized to nivolumab plus ipilimumab. Matched pretherapy and resected tumor pairs were analyzed for seven patients, of whom four received nivolumab and three received nivolumab plus ipilimumab. Broader findings and caveats from the paper: From pretherapy to surgery, tumor T-cell richness and clonality went up in three of three dual-therapy tumors, versus only two of four nivolumab-treated tumors. Greater TCR richness and clonality were observed in resected tumors than in tumor-adjacent uninvolved lung, and increases were observed in more dual-therapy-treated tumors. No significant correlation was found between TCR clonality and pathologic tumor regression, and only one major-pathologic-response sample was available for the clonality analysis. TCR sequencing was performed in a small number of samples. Pretherapy blood TCR richness correlated positively with richness in tumors resected after neoadjuvant therapy (Spearman R ≈ 0.79).

As encoded in the germline V gene, CDR1 is SGDLS while CDR2 is YYNGEE. The CDR3 starts with the cysteine, ends with the phenylalanine, and has 15 residues. The only DNA kept is the CDR3, 45 bases in frame from the first base. V loses 2 bases of germline sequence and J loses 2 bases, and the interval between the two ends is 14 bases. Explained via the paper, the time point label denotes: at surgical resection after neoadjuvant nivolumab +/- ipilimumab. Samples came from the phase 2 randomized NEOSTAR trial, which tested neoadjuvant nivolumab or nivolumab plus ipilimumab followed by surgery in operable NSCLC. To prepare the library, the immunoSEQ multiplex PCR assay was applied. As for how the authors treated the data: Repertoires were summarized by richness and clonality, and significantly expanded and contracted clones were identified between pre- and post-therapy samples. TCRdb retrieved this table from immuneACCESS and kept in-frame rearrangements only. Not all clones are present; in checked studies, unresolved V genes account for under half, and no reason is known for the remainder. That table supplies the V and J calls and clone size; D and trimming were determined from the DNA. This sample lists about 20,000 clones; about 77% were detected once. Of the sample, roughly 7% is held by the ten largest clones.

A note on this clone: Its target antigen remains unknown. No qualities accompany the bases; no much larger clone lies one base away.

The TCR originated in an adult with non-small cell lung cancer. The specimen was tumor tissue, collected after neoadjuvant nivolumab, alone or with ipilimumab, at or shortly before surgery. This receptor chain uses TRBV9 and TRBJ2-7; perhaps TRBD1 is the D gene, with 6 bases matching. CDR3 sequence: CASSVAPGQTYEQYF. In nucleotide form, the sequence is TGTGCCAGCAGCGTCGCCCCTGGACAGACCTACGAGCAGTACTTC.